This T cell receptor beta chain was obtained from a study of response to subunit inactivated influenza vaccine. In its sample, this clonotype was seen a few times. Using its own MiXCR run on the RT-PCR reads, TCRdb lists one record per CDR3 protein. The sample lists roughly 710,000 distinct CDR3 sequences; 13% to 15% were seen once. This clonotype was sampled from a man aged 45 to 65 who received an inactivated influenza vaccine. Sequences were derived from PBMCs from blood, sampled around 14 days before vaccination.

This CDR3 is CASSLGQGPSGQPQHF. CDR3 nucleotide sequence: TGTGCCAGCAGTTTAGGGCAGGGGCCCTCGGGTCAGCCCCAGCATTTT. The genes are TRBV12-3 or TRBV12-4 and TRBJ1-5; possibly TRBD1 for D (6 bases). The ends were cut back, 1 base at V and 6 bases at J, with 16 bases in the middle. The CDR3 contains 16 residues.